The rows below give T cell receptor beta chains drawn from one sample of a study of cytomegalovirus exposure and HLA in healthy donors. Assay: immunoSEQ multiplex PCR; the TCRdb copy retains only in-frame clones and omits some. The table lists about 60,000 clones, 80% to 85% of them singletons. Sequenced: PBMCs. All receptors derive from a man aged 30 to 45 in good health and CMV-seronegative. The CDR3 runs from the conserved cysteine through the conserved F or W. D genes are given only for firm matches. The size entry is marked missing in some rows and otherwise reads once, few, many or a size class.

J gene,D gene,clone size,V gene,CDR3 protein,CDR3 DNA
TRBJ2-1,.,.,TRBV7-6,CASSLVLRDPSDEQFF,TGTGCCAGCAGCTTGGTTCTCAGGGATCCTTCGGATGAGCAGTTCTTC
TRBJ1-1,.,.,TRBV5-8,CASSLGDFSTEAFF,TGTGCCAGCAGCCTAGGGGACTTCAGCACTGAAGCTTTCTTT
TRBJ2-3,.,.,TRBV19,CASSTFPGTDTQYF,TGTGCCAGTAGTACTTTCCCCGGGACAGATACGCAGTATTTT
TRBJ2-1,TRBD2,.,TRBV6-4,CASSDSAGAYNEQFF,TGTGCCAGCAGTGACTCAGCGGGGGCCTACAATGAGCAGTTCTTC
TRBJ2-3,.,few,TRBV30,CAWSSPLFEGFGTDTQYF,TGTGCCTGGAGTTCCCCCCTGTTTGAGGGATTTGGCACAGATACGCAGTATTTT
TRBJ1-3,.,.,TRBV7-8,CASSLPGAGNTIYF,TGTGCCAGCAGCTTACCAGGGGCCGGAAACACCATATATTTT
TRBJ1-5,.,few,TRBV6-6,CASIPLGEGGQPQHF,TGTGCCAGCATCCCGTTAGGGGAGGGCGGTCAGCCCCAGCATTTT
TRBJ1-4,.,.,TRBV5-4,CASSLSTALNEKLFF,TGTGCCAGCAGCTTATCGACAGCCCTGAATGAAAAACTGTTTTTT
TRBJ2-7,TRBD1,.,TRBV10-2,CASSPGTGDYEQYF,TGCGCCAGCAGCCCCGGGACAGGGGATTACGAGCAGTACTTC
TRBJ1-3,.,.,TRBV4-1,CASSHDFLGSGNTIYF,TGCGCCAGCAGCCATGACTTTTTAGGCTCTGGAAACACCATATATTTT
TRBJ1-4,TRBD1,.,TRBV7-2,CASSPDRGSEKLFF,TGTGCCAGCAGCCCCGACAGGGGGAGTGAAAAACTGTTTTTT
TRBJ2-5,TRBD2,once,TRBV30,CAWSLGLAGGRASQYF,TGTGCCTGGAGTCTGGGACTAGCGGGGGGTCGAGCGAGCCAGTACTTC
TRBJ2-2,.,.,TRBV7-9,CAVSDSKLTNTGELFF,TGTGCCGTATCGGACTCTAAACTAACGAACACCGGGGAGCTGTTTTTT
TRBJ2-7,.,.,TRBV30,CAWNLDSYEQYF,TGTGCCTGGAATCTTGACAGTTACGAGCAGTACTTC
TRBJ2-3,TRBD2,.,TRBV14,CASSQVSGSPRYF,TGTGCCAGCAGCCAAGTGAGCGGGAGTCCCCGGTATTTT
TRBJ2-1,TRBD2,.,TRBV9,CASSVEGLRGNEQFF,TGTGCCAGCAGCGTTGAGGGACTGCGGGGGAATGAGCAGTTCTTC
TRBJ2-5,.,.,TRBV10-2,CASSESTGLDPRETQYF,TGCGCCAGCAGTGAGTCGACCGGACTGGACCCCAGGGAGACCCAGTACTTC
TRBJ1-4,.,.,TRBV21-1,CGPGERGEKLFF,TGTGGGCCCGGGGAGCGCGGTGAAAAACTGTTTTTT
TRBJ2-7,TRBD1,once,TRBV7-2,CASRPDRASGEQYF,TGTGCCAGCAGACCCGACAGGGCCTCCGGCGAGCAGTACTTC
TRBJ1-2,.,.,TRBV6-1,CASSENRFYGYTF,TGTGCCAGCAGTGAAAACAGATTCTATGGCTACACCTTC
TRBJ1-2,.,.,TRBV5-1,CASSLAADSGNYGYTF,TGCGCCAGCAGCTTGGCGGCGGACAGCGGAAACTATGGCTACACCTTC
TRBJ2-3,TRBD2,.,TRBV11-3,CASRKAGYSTDTQYF,TGTGCCAGCAGGAAAGCGGGGTACTCAACAGATACGCAGTATTTT
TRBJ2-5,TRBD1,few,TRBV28,CASSVTDRRQETQYF,TGTGCCAGCAGTGTCACGGACAGGCGTCAAGAGACCCAGTACTTC
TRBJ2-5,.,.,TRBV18,CASSPGRQETQYF,TGTGCCAGCTCACCCGGGAGACAAGAGACCCAGTACTTC
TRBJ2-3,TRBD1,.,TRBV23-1,CASRGQGAPKEYF,TGCGCCAGCAGGGGACAGGGGGCTCCCAAGGAGTATTTT
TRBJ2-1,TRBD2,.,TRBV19,CASSIEGSGFDDEQFF,TGTGCCAGTAGTATAGAAGGTAGCGGGTTTGATGATGAGCAGTTCTTC
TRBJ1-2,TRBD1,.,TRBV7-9,CASSLALTGGAYGYTF,TGTGCCAGCAGCTTAGCGCTTACAGGGGGCGCCTATGGCTACACCTTC
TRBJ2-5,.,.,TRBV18,CASSPQGGVPETQYF,TGTGCCAGCTCACCCCAGGGGGGTGTCCCAGAGACCCAGTACTTC
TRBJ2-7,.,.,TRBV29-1,CSVARSSVSSYEQYF,TGCAGCGTCGCGCGTTCTAGCGTGAGCTCCTACGAGCAGTACTTC
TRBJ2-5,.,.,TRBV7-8,CASSFLSAKETQYF,TGTGCCAGCAGCTTCCTTAGCGCCAAAGAGACCCAGTACTTC
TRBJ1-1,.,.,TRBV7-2,CASSPQVSNTEAFF,TGTGCCAGCAGCCCCCAGGTATCCAACACTGAAGCTTTCTTT